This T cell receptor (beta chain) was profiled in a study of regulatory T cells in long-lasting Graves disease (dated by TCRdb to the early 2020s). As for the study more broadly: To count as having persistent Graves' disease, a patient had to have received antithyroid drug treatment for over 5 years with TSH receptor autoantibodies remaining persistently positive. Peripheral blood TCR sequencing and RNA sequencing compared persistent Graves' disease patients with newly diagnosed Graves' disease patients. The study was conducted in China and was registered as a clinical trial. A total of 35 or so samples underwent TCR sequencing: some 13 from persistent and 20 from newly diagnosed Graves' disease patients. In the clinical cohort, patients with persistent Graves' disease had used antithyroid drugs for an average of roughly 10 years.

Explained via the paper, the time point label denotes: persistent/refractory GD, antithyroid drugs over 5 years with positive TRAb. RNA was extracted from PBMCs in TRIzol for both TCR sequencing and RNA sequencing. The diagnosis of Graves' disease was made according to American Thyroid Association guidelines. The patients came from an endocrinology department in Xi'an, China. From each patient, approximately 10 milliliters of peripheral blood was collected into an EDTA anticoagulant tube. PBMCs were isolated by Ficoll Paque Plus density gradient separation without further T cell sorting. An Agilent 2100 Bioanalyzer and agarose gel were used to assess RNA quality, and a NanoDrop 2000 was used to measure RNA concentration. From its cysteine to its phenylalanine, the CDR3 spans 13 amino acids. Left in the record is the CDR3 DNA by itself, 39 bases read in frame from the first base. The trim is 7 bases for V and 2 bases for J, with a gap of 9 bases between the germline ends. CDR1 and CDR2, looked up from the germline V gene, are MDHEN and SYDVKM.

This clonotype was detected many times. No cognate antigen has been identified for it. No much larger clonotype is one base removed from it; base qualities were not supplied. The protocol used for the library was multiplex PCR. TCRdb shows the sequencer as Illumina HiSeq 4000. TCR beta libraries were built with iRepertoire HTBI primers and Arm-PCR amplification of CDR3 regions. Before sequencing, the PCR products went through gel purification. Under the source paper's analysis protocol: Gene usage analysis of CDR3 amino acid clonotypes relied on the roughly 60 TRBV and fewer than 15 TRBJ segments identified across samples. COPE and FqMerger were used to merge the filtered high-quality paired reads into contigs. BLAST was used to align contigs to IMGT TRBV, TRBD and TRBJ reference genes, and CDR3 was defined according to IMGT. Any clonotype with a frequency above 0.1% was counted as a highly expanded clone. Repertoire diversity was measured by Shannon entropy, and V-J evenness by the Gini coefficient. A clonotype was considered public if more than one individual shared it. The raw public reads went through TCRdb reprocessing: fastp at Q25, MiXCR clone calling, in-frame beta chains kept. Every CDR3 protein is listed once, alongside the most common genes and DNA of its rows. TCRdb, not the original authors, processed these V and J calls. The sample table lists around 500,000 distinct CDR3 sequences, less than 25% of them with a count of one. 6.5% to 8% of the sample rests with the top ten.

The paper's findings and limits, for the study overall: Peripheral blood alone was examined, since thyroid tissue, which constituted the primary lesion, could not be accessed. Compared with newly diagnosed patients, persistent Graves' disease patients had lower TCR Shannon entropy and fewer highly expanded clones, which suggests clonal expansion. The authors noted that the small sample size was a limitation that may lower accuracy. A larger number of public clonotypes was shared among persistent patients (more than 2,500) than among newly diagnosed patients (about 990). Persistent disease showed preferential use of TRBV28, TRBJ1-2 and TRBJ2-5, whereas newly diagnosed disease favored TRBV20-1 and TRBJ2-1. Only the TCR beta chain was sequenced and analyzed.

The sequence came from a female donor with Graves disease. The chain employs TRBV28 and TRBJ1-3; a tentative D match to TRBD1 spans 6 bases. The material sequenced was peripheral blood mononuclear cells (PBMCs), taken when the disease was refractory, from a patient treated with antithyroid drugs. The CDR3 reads CASKRTAGNTIYF. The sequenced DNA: TGTGCCAGCAAAAGGACAGCTGGAAACACCATATATTTT.